This T cell receptor (beta chain) was identified during a study of CD8 T cells in Susac syndrome. RNA was extracted with the RNeasy kit, and a quantity of about 0.45 to 1 ug was reverse transcribed using random hexamers. MiXCR, applied by TCRdb to the immunoSEQ multiplex PCR reads, yields one record per CDR3 protein. This sample carries about 180,000 distinct CDR3 sequences, 90% to 95% of them seen once, and the ten largest clones take 0.1% to 0.12%. Trimming stripped 0 bases from V and 4 bases from J, with 17 bases between. CDR3 length equals 17 residues. Looked up from germline, CDR1 is SGHDT and CDR2 is YYEEEE.

The receptor was derived from a human donor with Susac syndrome. The J gene is TRBJ1-5, the V gene TRBV5-6; tentative D call: TRBD1 (6 bases). The material sequenced was CD4+ T cells from PBMCs. CDR3 amino acids: CASSLAQGENSNQPQHF. CDR3 bases: TGTGCCAGCAGCTTGGCACAGGGCGAGAACTCTAATCAGCCCCAGCATTTT.